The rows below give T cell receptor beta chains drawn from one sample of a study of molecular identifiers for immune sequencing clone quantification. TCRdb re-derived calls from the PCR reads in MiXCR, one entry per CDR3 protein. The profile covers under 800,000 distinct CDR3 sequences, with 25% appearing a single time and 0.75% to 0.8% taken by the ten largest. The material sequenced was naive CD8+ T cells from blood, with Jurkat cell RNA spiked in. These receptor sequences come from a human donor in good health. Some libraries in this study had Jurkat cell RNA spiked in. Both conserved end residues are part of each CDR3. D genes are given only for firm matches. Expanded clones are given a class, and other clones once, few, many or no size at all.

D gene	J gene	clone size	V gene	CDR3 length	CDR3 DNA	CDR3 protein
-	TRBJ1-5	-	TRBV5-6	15	TGTGCCAGCAGCTCGGCCAGGCGGAGCAATCAGCCCCAGCATTTT	CASSSARRSNQPQHF
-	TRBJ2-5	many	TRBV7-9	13	TGTGCCAGCCATGGACTATTACAAGAGACCCAGTACTTC	CASHGLLQETQYF
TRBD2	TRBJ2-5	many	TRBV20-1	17	TGCAGTGCTAGAGTGGCTAGCGGGGGCCAGTACCAAGAGACCCAGTACTTC	CSARVASGGQYQETQYF
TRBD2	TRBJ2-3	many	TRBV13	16	TGTGCCAGCAGCTTAATGGCTAGCGGGACAACAGATACGCAGTATTTT	CASSLMASGTTDTQYF
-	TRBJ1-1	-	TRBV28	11	TGTGCCAGCAGCTCTAACGCTGAAGCTCTCTTT	CASSSNAEALF
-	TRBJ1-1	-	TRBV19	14	TGTGCCAGTAGGGGAATAGTATCTCCCCCTGAAGCTTTCTTT	CASRGIVSPPEAFF
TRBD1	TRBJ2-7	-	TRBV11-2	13	TGTGCCAGCGCCCCAGGGGGATCCTACGAGCAGTACTTC	CASAPGGSYEQYF
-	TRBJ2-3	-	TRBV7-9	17	TGTGCCAGCAGCTTAAAACAGCGGGCCTCATCAGAAGATACGCAGTATTTT	CASSLKQRASSEDTQYF
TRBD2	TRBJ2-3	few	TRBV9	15	TGTGCCAGCAGCGAGGGACTAGTCTTCACAGATACGCAGTATTTT	CASSEGLVFTDTQYF
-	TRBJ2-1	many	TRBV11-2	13	TGTGCCAGCAGCTTATCACAGGACAATGAGCAGTTCTTC	CASSLSQDNEQFF
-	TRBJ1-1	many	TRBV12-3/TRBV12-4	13	TGTGCCAGCAGAGGACATATGAACACTGAAGCTTTCTTT	CASRGHMNTEAFF
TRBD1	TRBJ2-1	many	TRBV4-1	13	TGCGCCAGCAGCTCCAACAGGGGAAATGAGCAGTTCTTC	CASSSNRGNEQFF
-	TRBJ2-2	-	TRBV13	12	TGTGCCAGCTCCTGGGAGGCCGGGGAGCTGTTTTTT	CASSWEAGELFF
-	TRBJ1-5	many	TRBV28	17	TGTGCCAGCAGTCCAACCACAGGTTGGGTAAACAATCAGCCCCAGCATTTT	CASSPTTGWVNNQPQHF
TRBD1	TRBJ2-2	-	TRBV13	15	TGTGCCAGCAGCTTGGGACAGGGATTCTCCGGGGAGCTGTTTTTT	CASSLGQGFSGELFF
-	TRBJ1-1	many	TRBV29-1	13	TGCAGCGTTGAGTACATCCTGAACACTGAAGCTTTCTTT	CSVEYILNTEAFF